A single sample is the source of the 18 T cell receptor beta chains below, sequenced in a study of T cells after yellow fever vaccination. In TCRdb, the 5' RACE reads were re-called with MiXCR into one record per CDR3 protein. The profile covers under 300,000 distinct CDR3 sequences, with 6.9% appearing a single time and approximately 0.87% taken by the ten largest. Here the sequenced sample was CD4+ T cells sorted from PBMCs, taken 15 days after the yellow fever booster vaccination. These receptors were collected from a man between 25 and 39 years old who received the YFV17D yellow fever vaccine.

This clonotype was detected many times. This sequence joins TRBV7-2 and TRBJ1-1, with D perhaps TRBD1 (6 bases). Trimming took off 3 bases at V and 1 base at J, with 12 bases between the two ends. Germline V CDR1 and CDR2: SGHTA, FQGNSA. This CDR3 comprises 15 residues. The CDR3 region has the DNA TGTGCCAGCAGCTTTGTGGACAGTCCGAACACTGAAGCTTTCTTT. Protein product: CASSFVDSPNTEAFF.

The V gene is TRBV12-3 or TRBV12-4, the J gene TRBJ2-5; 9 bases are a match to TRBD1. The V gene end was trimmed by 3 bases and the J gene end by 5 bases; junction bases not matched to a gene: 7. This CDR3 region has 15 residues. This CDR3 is CASSFGGQGEETQYF. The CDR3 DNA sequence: TGTGCCAGCAGTTTTGGGGGACAGGGTGAGGAGACCCAGTACTTC.

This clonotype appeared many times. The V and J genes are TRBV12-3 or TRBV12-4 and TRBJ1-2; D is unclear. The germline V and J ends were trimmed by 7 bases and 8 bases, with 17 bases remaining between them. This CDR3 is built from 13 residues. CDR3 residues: CASTLGRVGGYTF. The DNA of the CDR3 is TGTGCCAGCACCCTGGGGAGGGTTGGCGGCTACACCTTC.

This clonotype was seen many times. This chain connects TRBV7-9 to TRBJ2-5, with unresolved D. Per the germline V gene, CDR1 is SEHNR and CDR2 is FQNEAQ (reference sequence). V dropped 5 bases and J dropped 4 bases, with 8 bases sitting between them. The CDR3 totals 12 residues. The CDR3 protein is CASSPGSETQYF. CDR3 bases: TGTGCCAGCAGCCCCGGGTCAGAGACCCAGTACTTC.

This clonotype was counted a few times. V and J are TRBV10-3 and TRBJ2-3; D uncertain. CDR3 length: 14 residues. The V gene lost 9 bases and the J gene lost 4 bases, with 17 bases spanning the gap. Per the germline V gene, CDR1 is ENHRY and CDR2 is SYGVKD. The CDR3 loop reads CAMRYGASADTQYF. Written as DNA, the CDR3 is TGTGCCATGAGATACGGCGCCTCGGCAGATACGCAGTATTTT.

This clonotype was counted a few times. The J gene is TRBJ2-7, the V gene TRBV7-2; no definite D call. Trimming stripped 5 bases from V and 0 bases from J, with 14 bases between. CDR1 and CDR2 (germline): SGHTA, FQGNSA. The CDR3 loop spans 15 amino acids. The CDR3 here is CASSPVGSSSYEQYF. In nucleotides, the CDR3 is TGTGCCAGCAGCCCCGTAGGATCTAGCTCCTACGAGCAGTACTTC.

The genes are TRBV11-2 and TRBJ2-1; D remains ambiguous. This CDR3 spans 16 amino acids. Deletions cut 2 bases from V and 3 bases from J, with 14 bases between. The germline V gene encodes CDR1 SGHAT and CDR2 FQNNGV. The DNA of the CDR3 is TGTGCCAGCAGCTTACGGCCCAGAATAGTCTACAATGAGCAGTTCTTC. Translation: CASSLRPRIVYNEQFF.

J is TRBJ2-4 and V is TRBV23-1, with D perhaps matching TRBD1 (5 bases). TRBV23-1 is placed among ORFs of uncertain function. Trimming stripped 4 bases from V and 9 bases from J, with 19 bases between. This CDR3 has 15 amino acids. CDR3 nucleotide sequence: TGCGCCAGCAGTCCTACAAATTCCTCAGGGATCATTCAGTACTTC. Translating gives CASSPTNSSGIIQYF.

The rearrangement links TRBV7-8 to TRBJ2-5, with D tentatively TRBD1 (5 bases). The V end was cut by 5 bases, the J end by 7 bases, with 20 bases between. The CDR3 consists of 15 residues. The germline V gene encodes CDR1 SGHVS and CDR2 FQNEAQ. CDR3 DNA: TGTGCCAGCAGCCAGGGCTCTAGTACTGCTGGGACCCAGTACTTC. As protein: CASSQGSSTAGTQYF.

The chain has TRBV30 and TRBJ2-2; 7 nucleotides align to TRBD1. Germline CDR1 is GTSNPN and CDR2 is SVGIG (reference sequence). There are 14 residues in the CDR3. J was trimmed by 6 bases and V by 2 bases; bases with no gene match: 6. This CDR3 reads CAWSPGQKSGELFF. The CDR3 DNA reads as TGTGCCTGGAGTCCGGGACAGAAATCCGGGGAGCTGTTTTTT.

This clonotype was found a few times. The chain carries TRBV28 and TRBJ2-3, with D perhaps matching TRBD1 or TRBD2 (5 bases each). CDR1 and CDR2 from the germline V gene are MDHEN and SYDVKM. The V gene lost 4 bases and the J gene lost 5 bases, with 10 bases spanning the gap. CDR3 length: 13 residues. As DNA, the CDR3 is TGTGCCAGCAGTTCGGGGCAGGGAGATACGCAGTATTTT. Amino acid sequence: CASSSGQGDTQYF.

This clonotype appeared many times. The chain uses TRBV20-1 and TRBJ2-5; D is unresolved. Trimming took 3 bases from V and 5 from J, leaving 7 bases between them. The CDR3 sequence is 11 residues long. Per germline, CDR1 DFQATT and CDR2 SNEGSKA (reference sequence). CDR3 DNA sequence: TGCAGTGCTAGCATACTGGAGACCCAGTACTTC. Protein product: CSASILETQYF.

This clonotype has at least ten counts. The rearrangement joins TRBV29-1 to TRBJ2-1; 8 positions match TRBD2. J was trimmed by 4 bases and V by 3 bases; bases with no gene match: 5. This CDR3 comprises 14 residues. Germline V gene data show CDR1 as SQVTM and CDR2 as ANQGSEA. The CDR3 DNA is TGCAGCGTTGATAAAGCGGGGGAATACAATGAGCAGTTCTTC. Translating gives CSVDKAGEYNEQFF.

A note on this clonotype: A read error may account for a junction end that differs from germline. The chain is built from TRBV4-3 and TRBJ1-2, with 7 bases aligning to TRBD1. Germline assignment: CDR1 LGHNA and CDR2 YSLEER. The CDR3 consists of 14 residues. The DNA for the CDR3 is TGCGCCAGCAGCCAATCCTGGACAGGCTATGGCCACACCTTC. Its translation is CASSQSWTGYGHTF.

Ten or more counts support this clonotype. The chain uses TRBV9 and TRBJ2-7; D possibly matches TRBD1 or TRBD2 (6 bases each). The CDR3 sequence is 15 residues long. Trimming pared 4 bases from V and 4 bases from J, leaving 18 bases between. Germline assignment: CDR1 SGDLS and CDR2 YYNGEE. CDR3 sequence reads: CASSREGDSRYEQYF. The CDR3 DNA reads TGTGCCAGCAGCCGCGAGGGGGACTCACGTTACGAGCAGTACTTC.

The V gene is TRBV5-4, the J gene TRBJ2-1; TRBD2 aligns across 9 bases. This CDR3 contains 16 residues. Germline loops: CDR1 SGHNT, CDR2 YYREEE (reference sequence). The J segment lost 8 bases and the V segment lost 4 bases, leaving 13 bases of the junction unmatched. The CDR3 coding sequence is TGTGCCAGCAGCCCCGGCTATAGCGGGAGAGTCGATGAGCAGTTCTTC. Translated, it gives CASSPGYSGRVDEQFF.

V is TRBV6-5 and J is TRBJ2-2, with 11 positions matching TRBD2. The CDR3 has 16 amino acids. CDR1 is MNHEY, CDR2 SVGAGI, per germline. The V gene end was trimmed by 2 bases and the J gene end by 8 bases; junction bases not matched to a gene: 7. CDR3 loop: CASSYSTSGRTGELFF. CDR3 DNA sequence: TGTGCCAGCAGTTACAGTACTAGCGGGAGAACTGGGGAGCTGTTTTTT.

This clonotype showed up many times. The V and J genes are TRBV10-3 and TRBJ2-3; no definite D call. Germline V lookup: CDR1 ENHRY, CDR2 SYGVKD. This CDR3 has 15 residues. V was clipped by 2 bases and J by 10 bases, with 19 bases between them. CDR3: CAISEGRALAAAQYF. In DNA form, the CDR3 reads TGTGCCATCAGTGAGGGACGGGCCTTAGCTGCCGCGCAGTATTTT.